This T cell receptor beta chain was obtained from a study of Graves' ophthalmopathy and Graves' hyperthyroidism. Beta-chain TCR CDR3 regions were amplified from RNA transcripts. Scientists carried out first-round RT-PCR using HTBI primers and then a second-round multiplex PCR. TCRdb re-called the multiplex PCR reads through MiXCR, storing one row per CDR3 protein. Found here are about 400,000 distinct CDR3 sequences, about a sixth of them singletons; the top ten hold about 1.4%. Sequencing was performed on peripheral blood. The clonotype originates from a woman between 18 and 29 years old with Graves' ophthalmopathy.

CDR3 nucleotides: TGTGCCACCGGATCAGGGGCGACCAACACCGGGGAGCTGTTTTTT. This codes for CATGSGATNTGELFF. V is TRBV24-1 and J is TRBJ2-2, with a possible D match to TRBD1 (6 bases). Germline CDR1 reads KGHDR; CDR2 reads SFDVKD. This CDR3 has 15 residues. The ends were cut back, 9 bases at V and 2 bases at J, with 15 bases in the middle.